This entry features one T cell receptor beta chain sequence. This clonotype appeared many times. Its target antigen remains unknown. Per-nucleotide qualities are absent, and no much larger clonotype sits a single base away. Amplification of TCR beta CDR3 regions was carried out from RNA transcripts. For the first round of RT-PCR on the TCR CDR3, the HTBI primer set was used together with the Qiagen OneStep RT-PCR kit. The libraries were constructed in a second round of multiplex PCR and then size-selected and purified. Sequencing of the libraries was done on an Illumina HiSeq2000 using paired-end 100 bp reads. For the original study's pipeline: SOAPnuke was used to process the raw data, throwing out any read that contained adapters or uncalled bases, had a mean Phred below 15, or lacked an exact constant-primer or identifier match. COPE v1.2.5 was used to merge high-quality paired reads, and clonotypes were defined as unique nucleotide sequences. Clonotypes were aligned to IMGT TRBV, TRBD and TRBJ reference segments using MiTCR v1.1. The analysis included only V-J combinations with a frequency above 0.0001, which together covered approximately 99% of the repertoires. The TCS score was defined as the ratio of F50 (clonal expansion) to E x V (chaos), calculated using BLOSUM62-based TCRdist between CDR3 peptides within each V-J. Welch's t-statistics and random forest reduced just over 500 V-J features to some 14, which were used in a naive Bayes classifier (R e1071). Clones were called with MiXCR by TCRdb after fastp trimmed the public reads at Q25, and only in-frame beta chains were retained. Each CDR3 protein gets just one entry, which takes the most common genes and DNA from the rows behind it. None of the V and J calls come from the authors' own analysis; TCRdb made them. For this sample the table gives approximately 560,000 distinct CDR3 sequences, of which 40% to 55% were detected only once. The ten largest make up about 7.8% of the sample.

These data originate in a study of T cells in Graves' hyperthyroidism and ophthalmopathy (dated by TCRdb to 2018 to 2020). For the study in its entirety: A discovery cohort of about a hundred patients, about 40 with Graves' ophthalmopathy and approximately 57 with stable Graves' hyperthyroidism, was used to find distinguishing TCR V-J signatures. Prospective prediction of ophthalmopathy was tested in an independent validation cohort of some 20 hyperthyroidism patients and some 17 patients who later progressed to ophthalmopathy. The 75 to 100 discovery patients were divided at random into training and test sets in a 7:3 ratio. In more than 5 Graves' hyperthyroidism patients, the study also compared T-cell repertoires from thyroid tissue with T-cell repertoires from blood. After sampling, hyperthyroidism patients received methimazole starting at 30 mg daily, and ophthalmopathy patients received high-dose intravenous methylprednisolone. The paper reports TCR Vbeta CDR3 sequencing of about 140 peripheral blood samples: approximately 41 ophthalmopathy, roughly 80 hyperthyroidism and approximately 17 progressor patients.

Based on the germline V gene (reference sequence), the CDR1 and CDR2 sequences are SEHNR and FQNEAQ. The CDR3, cysteine through phenylalanine, is 15 amino acids long. The DNA shown is the 45-base CDR3, in frame from base 1. V ends up 5 bases short and J 7 bases short, with an unmatched junction base count of 13. Graves' hyperthyroidism was defined as stable when no progression to ophthalmopathy occurred over 18 months of follow-up. Hyperthyroidism patients were aged 18 to 65 years and newly diagnosed, with disease duration of less than 2 months. Exclusion was applied to patients with uncontrolled infections, other autoimmune diseases, pregnancy or lactation. Diagnoses were based on clinical symptoms, serum thyroxine and TRAb, thyroid ultrasound and orbital computed tomography. Total RNA was extracted using Trizol reagent, and RNA quality was assessed on an Agilent 2100 Bioanalyzer. The study at large found these results: No statistical method was used to fix the sample size in advance, and group allocation was not hidden from the investigators. Most expanded thyroid clonotypes (frequency above 0.001) were also found in blood, which suggests that blood repertoires may mirror thyroid immune responses. A 13 V-J signature model separated ophthalmopathy from stable hyperthyroidism, with around 88% sensitivity and about 81% specificity in cross-validation and 80%/75% in testing. In validation, the model predicted progression to ophthalmopathy with 55% to 71% sensitivity and around 72% specificity, a median of 6.5 months before onset.

The chain employs TRBV7-9 and TRBJ1-2; the junction holds 7 bases that match TRBD1. Sequenced: peripheral blood or thyroid tissue (not recorded which). This clonotype was obtained from a woman aged 18-29 years with Graves' hyperthyroidism. Donor details come from another sample of the same person, matched by shared clones. The CDR3 reads CASSRDRGTTAGYTF. The nucleotides read TGTGCCAGCAGCCGGGACAGAGGAACGACAGCTGGCTACACCTTC.